This T cell receptor beta chain was sequenced in a study of control samples from healthy donors and cancer patients. The table came from immunoSEQ multiplex PCR; TCRdb's copy has only in-frame clones and leaves some out. This table has 89,000 or so clones, about 90% appearing once. The CDR3 loop spans 14 amino acids. From germline, CDR1 is SGHRS and CDR2 YFSETQ. With 0 bases removed from V and 4 bases from J, the gap between germline ends came to 8 bases. Turning to this clone: Other DNA sequences in this specimen translate into the identical CDR3.

The chain employs TRBV5-1 and TRBJ2-4, with no clear D. What was sequenced was blood. This TCR was sampled from a middle-aged man in good health. The CDR3 here is CASSLDLAKNIQYF. CDR3 DNA: TGCGCCAGCAGCTTGGACTTAGCTAAAAACATTCAGTACTTC.